This TCR beta chain originates from a study of identical twins. Germline-derived CDR1 and CDR2 are SGHRS and YFSETQ. The CDR3 runs 13 residues. General study findings and limits: Memory repertoires showed no such pattern, whereas abundant cord blood beta clonotypes carried fewer insertions.

This clonotype appeared many times. Its antigen is undetermined. A junction end diverges from the germline sequence, so it may reflect a read error. One entry per CDR3 protein results from TCRdb running MiXCR on the 5' RACE reads. The repertoire holds about 530,000 distinct CDR3 sequences, with around 24% as singletons. The sample also formed part of further work on yellow fever vaccine responses in identical twins.

V is TRBV5-1 and J is TRBJ2-5, with no clear D. The sequenced sample consisted of CD4+ T cells sorted from blood. The source is a woman aged 18-30 years in good health. As DNA, the CDR3 is TGTGCCAGCAGTTTAGCCTTGGGAGAGACCCAGTACTTC. Its translation: CASSLALGETQYF.